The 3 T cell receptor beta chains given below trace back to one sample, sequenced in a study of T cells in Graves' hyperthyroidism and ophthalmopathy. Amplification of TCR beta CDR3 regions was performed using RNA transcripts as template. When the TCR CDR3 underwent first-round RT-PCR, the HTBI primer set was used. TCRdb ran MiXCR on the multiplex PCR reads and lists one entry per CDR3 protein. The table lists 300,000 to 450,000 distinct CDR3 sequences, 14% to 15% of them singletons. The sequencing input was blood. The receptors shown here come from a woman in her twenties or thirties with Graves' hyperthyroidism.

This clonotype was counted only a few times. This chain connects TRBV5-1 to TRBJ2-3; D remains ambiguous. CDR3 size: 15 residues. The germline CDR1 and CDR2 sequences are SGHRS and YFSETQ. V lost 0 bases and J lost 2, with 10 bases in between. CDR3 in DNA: TGCGCCAGCAGCTTGGGGGAAAGGGCCACAGATACGCAGTATTTT. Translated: CASSLGERATDTQYF. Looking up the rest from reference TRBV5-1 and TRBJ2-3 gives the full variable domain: KAGVTQTPRYLIKTRGQQVTLSCSPISGHRSVSWYQQTPGQGLQFLFEYFSETQRNKGNFPGRFSGRQFSNSRSEMNVSTLELGDSALYLCASSLGERATDTQYFGPGTRLTVL.

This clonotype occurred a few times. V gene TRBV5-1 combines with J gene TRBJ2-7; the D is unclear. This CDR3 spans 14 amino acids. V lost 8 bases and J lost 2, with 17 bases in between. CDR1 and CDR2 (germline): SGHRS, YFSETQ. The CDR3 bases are TGCGCCAGTTCGACGGAATTACCCCCCTACGAGCAGTACTTC. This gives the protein CASSTELPPYEQYF.

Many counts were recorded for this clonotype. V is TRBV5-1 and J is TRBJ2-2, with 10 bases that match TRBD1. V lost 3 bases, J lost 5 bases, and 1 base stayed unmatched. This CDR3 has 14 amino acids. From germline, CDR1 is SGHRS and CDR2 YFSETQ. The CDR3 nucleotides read TGCGCCAGCAGCTGGGGACAGGGGACCGGGGAGCTGTTTTTT. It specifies CASSWGQGTGELFF.